The clone carrying this T cell receptor (beta chain) has at least ten counts. Its antigen is unknown. Source study methods: Across clinicopathological groups, CDR3 differences served as the basis for building a distant-metastasis classifier for papillary thyroid cancer. TCRdb reprocessed the PCR reads via MiXCR. TCRdb's processing, not the authors', yielded these V and J calls. The sample lists 30,000 to 35,000 clones; 25% to 30% were seen once. Every patient underwent thyroid surgery untreated. These data originate in a study of metastatic and nonmetastatic thyroid tumors. On the study more broadly: Where malignant and benign thyroid patients were concerned, repertoires were compared across blood and tumor or nodule tissue. Broader study findings: Benign nodules were reported to have significantly lower TCR beta diversity than malignant thyroid tumors, in blood and tumor.

V trimming: 2 bases; J trimming: 8 bases; junction bases outside the gene matches: 20. The CDR3 length is 20 residues. Germline V gene sequence: CDR1 SEHNR, CDR2 FQNEAQ (reference sequence). This sequence joins TRBV7-9 and TRBJ2-1; 11 positions match TRBD2. What was sequenced was blood. This clonotype originated in a female donor with papillary thyroid cancer or a benign thyroid nodule (not recorded which). Some clones in this sample may be carry-over from other donors' samples. This CDR3 reads CASSLSGLAGGPTARHEQFF. The CDR3 DNA reads TGTGCCAGCAGCTTATCTGGACTAGCGGGTGGTCCTACAGCGCGTCATGAGCAGTTCTTC.